These 10 T cell receptor beta chains originate from one sample sequenced in a study of blood T cell repertoires in COVID-19 (TCRdb year 2020). The library was prepared using the immunoSEQ multiplex PCR assay. TCRdb limited this immuneACCESS table to in-frame rearrangements with V and J called. A share of clones is missing; checked studies link under half to unresolved V genes, and the rest is unexplained. The sample profile shows hundreds of thousands of clones; approximately 91% of them were found once. 2% to 2.5% of the sample is taken by the ten largest. The specimen was peripheral blood. These receptors were collected from a middle-aged woman who had recovered from COVID-19.

The chain has TRBV18 and TRBJ2-5; 9 nucleotides line up with TRBD2. CDR1 is KGHSH, CDR2 LQKENI, per germline. This CDR3 is built from 15 residues. The J segment lost 2 bases and the V segment lost 4 bases, leaving 5 bases of the junction unmatched. The chain's CDR3 is CASSLAGALQETQYF. The CDR3 nucleotides read TGTGCCAGCTCACTAGCGGGGGCACTACAAGAGACCCAGTACTTC.

This chain joins TRBV29-1 and TRBJ2-7; the D gene is possibly TRBD2 (5 bases). The germline CDR1 and CDR2 sequences are SQVTM and ANQGSEA. V lost 6 bases and J lost 11, with 14 bases in between. The CDR3 loop spans 10 amino acids. The CDR3 DNA follows: TGCAGCGTAGGTGAGGGAGTCGAGTACTTC. This codes for CSVGEGVEYF.

The chain carries TRBV7-3 and TRBJ1-1; 10 bases line up with TRBD1. Per the germline V gene, CDR1 is SGHTA and CDR2 is FQGTGA. The CDR3 has 13 amino acids. Trimming cost V 5 bases and J 8 bases; bases outside gene matches: 5. CDR3 nucleotide sequence: TGTGCCAGCAGCACTGGGACAGGGGTCGAAGCTTTCTTT. As protein: CASSTGTGVEAFF.

The genes are TRBV18 and TRBJ2-1, with 7 bases aligning to TRBD2. J gave up 0 bases and V 1 base, and 18 bases lay outside the gene matches. There are 21 residues in the CDR3. The germline V gene has CDR1 KGHSH and CDR2 LQKENI. The DNA for the CDR3 is TGTGCCAGCTCACCACGAGAATACGGTAGCGGGTCGTCCAGCTCCTACAATGAGCAGTTCTTC. It encodes CASSPREYGSGSSSSYNEQFF.

This clone occurred a few times. This chain connects TRBV6-4 to TRBJ2-1, with 14 nucleotides matching TRBD2. This CDR3 contains 15 residues. V lost 2 bases, J lost 8 bases, and 2 bases stayed unmatched. The germline V gene encodes CDR1 MRHNA and CDR2 SNTAGT. The chain's CDR3 is CASSDEGLAGDEQFF. CDR3 nucleotides: TGTGCCAGCAGTGACGAGGGACTAGCGGGAGATGAGCAGTTCTTC.

This clone was recorded once. V gene TRBV29-1 combines with J gene TRBJ2-1, with 12 positions matching TRBD2. Trimming cost V 4 bases and J 5 bases; bases outside gene matches: 3. The CDR3 loop spans 14 amino acids. Germline V gene lookup returns CDR1 SQVTM and CDR2 ANQGSEA. In DNA form, the CDR3 reads TGCAGCGTTGTGCCTAGCGGGAGGGACAATGAGCAGTTCTTC. This gives the protein CSVVPSGRDNEQFF.

This clone was recorded at least ten times. The CDR3 region has the DNA TGCAGTGCTAGTCCCAATCGAGGGTACGAGCAGTACTTC. Amino acid sequence: CSASPNRGYEQYF. This chain connects TRBV20-1 to TRBJ2-7; maybe TRBD2 (5 bases). Germline V CDR1 and CDR2: DFQATT, SNEGSKA (reference sequence). The CDR3 covers 13 residues. V lost 3 bases to trimming and J lost 4 bases, with 13 bases between them.

V gene TRBV3-1 (or the pseudogene TRBV3-2) combines with J gene TRBJ2-7; TRBD2 is a possible D gene (5 bases). The CDR3 runs to 15 residues. The germline gives CDR1 LGHDT, CDR2 YNNKEL (reference sequence). Trimming pared 4 bases from V and 3 bases from J, leaving 16 bases between. This chain's CDR3 is CASSPGLAGVYEQYF. CDR3 DNA: TGTGCCAGCAGCCCCGGATTGGCGGGCGTCTACGAGCAGTACTTC.

The chain carries TRBV6-5 and TRBJ1-5; the D gene is possibly TRBD1 (6 bases). V was shortened by 5 bases and J by 8 bases, with 13 bases between the two germline ends. The CDR3 consists of 13 residues. Looked up from germline, CDR1 is MNHEY and CDR2 is SVGAGI. CDR3 DNA: TGTGCCAGCAGTACCTCGACAGGAAAGCCCCAGCATTTT. Amino acid sequence: CASSTSTGKPQHF.

The gene calls are TRBV3-1 (or the pseudogene TRBV3-2) and TRBJ2-2; 9 nucleotides agree with TRBD1. In germline, CDR1 is LGHDT, CDR2 YNNKEL (reference sequence). The CDR3 is 15 amino acids. V lost 3 bases and J lost 7; bases outside the gene matches: 6. Written as DNA, the CDR3 is TGTGCCAGCAGCCATACGGGGACAGGGAACGGGGAGCTGTTTTTT. Translated: CASSHTGTGNGELFF.